A selection of T cell receptor beta chains follows, all from one sample in a study of blood T cell repertoires in COVID-19. TCRdb's table, derived via immunoSEQ multiplex PCR, lists solely in-frame clones and lacks some. Of roughly 250,000 clones detected, approximately 91% appear once; the ten largest clones hold about 2.1%. The sequenced material came from PBMCs or T cells enriched from blood (not recorded which). These receptors were obtained from a woman in her forties with acute COVID-19. The conserved cysteine and the conserved F or W are not part of the CDR3 here.

v_call,j_call,cdr3_aa
TRBV2,TRBJ2-7,ASKADRASYEQY
TRBV5-4,TRBJ1-2,ASKMGTGTNYGYT
TRBV6-4,TRBJ1-2,ASSSNPGLTGYT
TRBV9,TRBJ1-1,ASSVGGVGTEAF
TRBV30,TRBJ1-5,AWSRRQGDGGNQPQH
TRBV19,TRBJ1-4,ASSSTGVGEKLF
TRBV15,TRBJ2-7,ATSTVTSGTPYEQY
TRBV7-9,TRBJ2-2,ASSYGGTGELF
TRBV5-4,TRBJ2-5,ASSPGQGGTQY
TRBV28,TRBJ1-2,ASSLSSGVGGYT
TRBV9,TRBJ1-4,ASSLQSGRGGEKLF
TRBV7-9,TRBJ2-1,ASSPGTSGTSNNEQF
TRBV7-9,TRBJ2-2,ASSLDGAGTGELF
TRBV25-1,TRBJ2-2,ASSDPLRNTGELF
TRBV5-8,TRBJ2-5,ASSPGTSGGARETQY
TRBV9,TRBJ2-2,ASSVGTSASAGELF
TRBV2,TRBJ2-7,ASTGGRALSREQY
TRBV5-4,TRBJ1-3,ASSTGTTTGNTIY
TRBV19,TRBJ1-1,ASSRGGNKNTEAF
TRBV10-1,TRBJ1-2,ASSEARQGWYT
TRBV2,TRBJ2-7,ASGRDRDSYEQY
TRBV5-6,TRBJ1-1,ASSGQRNTEAF
TRBV9,TRBJ1-4,ASSASDTGVEKLF
TRBV11-2,TRBJ1-2,ASSFASGTGDAGYT
TRBV5-1,TRBJ1-1,ASSLSGGIGTEAF
TRBV19,TRBJ2-5,ASSTPPQETQY
TRBV4-1,TRBJ1-4,ASSRLQGRNEKLF
TRBV11-2,TRBJ2-7,ASSPAYEQY
TRBV7-6,TRBJ2-2,ASSLRQGEEYTGELF
TRBV11-2,TRBJ1-2,ASSLQGARNYGYT
TRBV28,TRBJ2-2,ASSSRDRPTGELF
TRBV9,TRBJ2-2,ASSVALAANTGELF
TRBV18,TRBJ2-2,ASVKGGVNTGELF
TRBV5-5,TRBJ1-2,ASSWIQGEYGYT
TRBV6-5,TRBJ1-5,ASSYSRDQPQH
TRBV7-8,TRBJ2-7,ASSSGLAGVIYEQY
TRBV4-2,TRBJ2-2,ASSQVSGRTGGELF
TRBV7-9,TRBJ2-3,ASSLEGLATDTQY
TRBV10-1,TRBJ2-7,ASSGRRPYEQY
TRBV6-2/TRBV6-3,TRBJ2-1,ASSRTSGTFDEQF
TRBV4-1,TRBJ1-4,ASSLRGGNEKLF
TRBV4-1,TRBJ1-2,ASSQEGQHYGYT
TRBV5-1,TRBJ2-1,ASSLGGTIKTSNEQF
TRBV5-5,TRBJ2-6,ASSLAVAGAGGANVLT
TRBV27,TRBJ1-4,ASSLYGMGTPANEKLF
TRBV23-1,TRBJ1-5,ASSSIKGSQPQH
TRBV28,TRBJ2-2,ATSRDRGFGELF
TRBV11-2,TRBJ1-2,ASSRTENYGYT
TRBV5-6,TRBJ2-7,ASSRLGGLPYEQY
TRBV6-5,TRBJ1-1,ASSSVFTEAF
TRBV20-1,TRBJ1-2,SASTITGDYGYT
TRBV20-1,TRBJ2-5,RVGGTQY
TRBV28,TRBJ1-3,ASSLAGFGNTIY
TRBV23-1,TRBJ2-7,ASIGTGTPEY
TRBV5-1,TRBJ2-3,ASSLPATSGADTQY
TRBV3-1/TRBV3-2,TRBJ1-6,ASSRGQGYNSPLH
TRBV5-1,TRBJ2-5,ASSFSDRGTQY